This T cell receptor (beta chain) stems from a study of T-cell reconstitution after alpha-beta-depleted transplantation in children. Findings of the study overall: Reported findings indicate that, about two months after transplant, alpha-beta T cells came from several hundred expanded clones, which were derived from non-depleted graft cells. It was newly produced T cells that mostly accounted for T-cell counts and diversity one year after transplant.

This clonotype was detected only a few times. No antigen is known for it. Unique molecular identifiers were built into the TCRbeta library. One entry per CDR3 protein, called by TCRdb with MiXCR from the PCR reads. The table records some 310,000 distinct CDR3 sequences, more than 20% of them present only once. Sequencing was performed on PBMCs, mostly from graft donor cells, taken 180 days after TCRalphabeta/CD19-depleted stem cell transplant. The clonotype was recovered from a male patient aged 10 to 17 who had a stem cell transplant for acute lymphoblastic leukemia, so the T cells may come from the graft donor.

The CDR3 nucleotides read TGTGCCAGCAGTTTCCCGACTAGCGGGAGCACAGATACGCAGTATTTT. It codes for CASSFPTSGSTDTQYF. The chain recombines TRBV6-2 or TRBV6-3 with TRBJ2-3; 10 positions match TRBD2. Germline CDR1 is MNHEY and CDR2 is SVGEGT. The ends lost 4 bases at V and 0 bases at J; junction bases unmatched: 4. The CDR3 spans 16 residues.